This T cell receptor beta chain came from a study of OX40 agonist ivuxolimab in advanced cancers. A note on the overall study: The costimulatory receptor OX40 (CD134) was targeted by ivuxolimab, a fully human IgG2 agonistic monoclonal antibody. Intravenous ivuxolimab was administered to patients every 2 weeks at six dose levels: 0.01, 0.1, 0.3, 1.5, 3 and 10 mg/kg. Of the approximately 50 patients in dose escalation, 19 had hepatocellular carcinoma, roughly 15 had melanoma, 9 had renal cell carcinoma and 9 had head and neck cancer. In the dose-escalation cohort, approximately 82% of patients were male, and the mean age was 60 years with a range of roughly 23 to 79. Patients were allowed to have had prior anti-PD-1, anti-PD-L1 or anti-CTLA-4 therapy, and 40% of the dose-escalation patients had been treated with checkpoint inhibitors. Partial responses were achieved by three dose-escalation patients, of whom one had hepatocellular carcinoma and two had cutaneous melanoma. The purpose of peripheral TCRbeta sequencing was to test whether ivuxolimab changed TCR sequence diversity and led to clonal T-cell expansion. The paper covers the monotherapy dose-escalation part of the phase I ivuxolimab trial, which included N = 52 patients.

Patients with autoimmune disease history or receiving systemic immunosuppression were excluded from the trial. In every dose cohort, peripheral blood was drawn for TCR sequencing at baseline, cycle 4 day 1, and cycle 7 day 1. Samples were obtained from an open-label, multicenter, first-in-human phase I dose-escalation trial of ivuxolimab. The trial enrolled adults with locally advanced or metastatic head and neck squamous cell, hepatocellular, melanoma or renal cell carcinoma. Before TCR sequencing, CD4+ T cells and CD8+ T cells from peripheral blood were sorted into separate populations. Points the paper makes about the study in general: In the 0.1-3.0 mg/kg groups, partial responders had among the lowest normalized peripheral clonal expansion, particularly in CD8+ T cells. At doses of 0.1 to 3.0 mg/kg, clonal expansion of both CD4+ and CD8+ T cells in blood was seen between baseline and week 6. Low levels of normalized T-cell clonal expansion were also shown by some nonresponding patients. Antigen specificity was not determined for the clonally expanded peripheral T cells. After ivuxolimab, more expanded clones were found on average in CD8+ T cells than in CD4+ T cells.

This clone showed up just a few times. Its antigen is currently not known. The input lacks base qualities; no much larger clone sits a single base away. For sequencing of the TCRbeta CDR3 region, genomic DNA was extracted from the sorted cells. TCRbeta CDR3 regions were sequenced using the immunoSEQ Assay. TCRdb obtained this table from immuneACCESS and retained in-frame rearrangements with V and J assigned. These tables miss some clones; where compared with another copy, unresolved V genes account for less than half of the shortfall, and the remainder is unexplained. A total of tens of thousands of clones appear in this sample, around 80% of them only once. 4% to 5% of the sample goes to the ten largest clones. Taken from the germline V gene, the CDR1 and CDR2 loops are MNHEY and SVGAGI. V and J lose 2 bases and 1 base, and a span of 11 bases separates them. The CDR3 sequence holds 15 residues, the cysteine and phenylalanine included. The entry retains the CDR3 DNA only, 45 bases that are in frame from base 1.

The sequence is built from TRBV6-5 and TRBJ2-5; the D gene is possibly TRBD2, with 5 bases matching. The sample was CD4+ or CD8+ T cells sorted from blood, taken in a trial of the OX40 agonist ivuxolimab. The clonotype was recovered from an adult with an advanced solid tumor such as melanoma, head and neck, liver or kidney cancer. CDR3 loop: CASSYGGGIQETQYF. The DNA sequence is TGTGCCAGCAGTTACGGAGGCGGTATCCAAGAGACCCAGTACTTC.